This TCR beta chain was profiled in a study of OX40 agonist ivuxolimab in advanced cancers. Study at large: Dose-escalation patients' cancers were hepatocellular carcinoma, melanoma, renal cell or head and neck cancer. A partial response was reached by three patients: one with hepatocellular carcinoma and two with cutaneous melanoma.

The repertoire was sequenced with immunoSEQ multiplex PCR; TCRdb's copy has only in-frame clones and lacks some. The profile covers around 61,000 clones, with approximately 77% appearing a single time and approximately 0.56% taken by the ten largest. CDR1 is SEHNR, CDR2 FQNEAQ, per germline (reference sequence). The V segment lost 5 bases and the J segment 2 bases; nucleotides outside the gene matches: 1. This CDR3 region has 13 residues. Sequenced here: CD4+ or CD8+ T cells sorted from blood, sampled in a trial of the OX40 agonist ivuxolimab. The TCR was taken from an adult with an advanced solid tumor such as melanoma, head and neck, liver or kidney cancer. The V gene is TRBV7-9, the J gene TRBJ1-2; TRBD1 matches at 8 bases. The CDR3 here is CASSRDRNYGYTF. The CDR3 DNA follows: TGTGCCAGCAGCCGGGACAGGAACTATGGCTACACCTTC.